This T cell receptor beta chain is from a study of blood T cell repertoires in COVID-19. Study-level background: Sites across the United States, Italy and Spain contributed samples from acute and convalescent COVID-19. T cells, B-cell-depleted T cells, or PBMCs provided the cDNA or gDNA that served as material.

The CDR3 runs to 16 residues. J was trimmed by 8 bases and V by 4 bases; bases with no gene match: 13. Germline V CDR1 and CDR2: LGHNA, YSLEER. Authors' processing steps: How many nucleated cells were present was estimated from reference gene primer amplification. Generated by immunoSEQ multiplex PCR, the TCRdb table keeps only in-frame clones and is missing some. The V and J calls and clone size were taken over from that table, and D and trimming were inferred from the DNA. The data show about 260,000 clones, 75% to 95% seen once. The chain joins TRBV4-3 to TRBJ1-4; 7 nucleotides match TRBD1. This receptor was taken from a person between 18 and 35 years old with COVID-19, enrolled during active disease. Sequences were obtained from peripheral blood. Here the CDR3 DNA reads TGCGCCAGCAGCCTACACCGGGACTCAGGGGGGGAAAAACTGTTTTTT. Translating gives CASSLHRDSGGEKLFF.